This paragraph covers one T cell receptor (beta chain) sequence. The sample is drawn from a study of control samples from healthy donors and cancer patients. From germline, CDR1 is LGHDT and CDR2 YNNKEL (reference sequence). The CDR3 has 14 residues. J lost 4 bases, V lost 3 bases, and 3 bases had no gene match. Repertoires were generated with immunoSEQ multiplex PCR, while TCRdb's copy carries only in-frame clones and drops some. Counted here are roughly 130,000 clones, around 93% occurring once; the ten biggest clones make up roughly 7.8%. This TCR came from a man aged 18 to 30 in good health. The chain employs TRBV3-1 (or the pseudogene TRBV3-2) and TRBJ2-3; 8 nucleotides line up with TRBD2. The specimen sequenced was blood. CDR3 DNA: TGTGCCAGCAGCCAGTTGCGGGGGGCAGATACGCAGTATTTT. This sequence encodes CASSQLRGADTQYF.